The sequence of this TCR beta chain was determined in a study of T-cell reconstitution after alpha-beta-depleted transplantation in children. CDR1 and CDR2 (germline): SQVTM, ANQGSEA. The CDR3 has 11 amino acids. V was pared by 7 bases and J by 2 bases, with 8 bases between. Unique molecular identifiers were incorporated when the TCRbeta library was constructed. TCRdb re-derived calls from the PCR reads in MiXCR, one entry per CDR3 protein. The table includes about 1,000,000 distinct CDR3 sequences, roughly 29% detected once. The clonotype was recovered from a boy under two years old who had a stem cell transplant for SCID, so the T cells may come from the graft donor. The chain uses TRBV29-1 and TRBJ1-1, with D uncertain. Sequencing used PBMCs, mostly from graft donor cells, obtained 360 days after TCRalphabeta/CD19-depleted stem cell transplant. The CDR3 DNA reads TGCAGCGGTGCCCGTAACACTGAAGCTTTCTTT. This translates into CSGARNTEAFF.